These 6 T cell receptor beta chains originate from one sample sequenced in a study of early T cells in non-severe SARS-CoV-2 infection (dated by TCRdb to about 2021). Library preparation used 5' RACE. These reads were obtained on a NextSeq 500. The raw public data were reprocessed by TCRdb itself: fastp quality trimming at Q25, MiXCR clonotype calling, in-frame beta chains only. All rows with the same CDR3 protein become a single entry with the most common DNA and genes. The sample table lists 75,000 to 100,000 distinct CDR3 sequences, 13% to 15% of them with a count of one. The ten largest make up 6% to 7.5% of the sample. The sequencing sample was made of whole blood. The origin of the receptors is an adult who was a healthcare worker with PCR-confirmed SARS-CoV-2 infection or an uninfected control (not recorded which).

The rearrangement joins TRBV7-9 to TRBJ2-6; D uncertain. V was clipped by 5 bases and J by 0 bases, with 5 bases between them. The CDR3 contains 14 residues. The V gene's germline CDR1 is SEHNR and CDR2 FQNEAQ (reference sequence). The CDR3 nucleotides are TGTGCCAGCAGCCAAATCTCTGGGGCCAACGTCCTGACTTTC. Its translation is CASSQISGANVLTF.

This clonotype was counted between two and nine times. This chain connects TRBV7-2 to TRBJ1-2, with D maybe TRBD1 (5 bases). This CDR3 is 12 amino acids long. Germline CDR1 is SGHTA and CDR2 is FQGNSA. V gave up 5 bases and J gave up 8 bases, with 12 bases separating them. The CDR3 loop reads CASSPDRGGYTF. The CDR3 DNA reads as TGTGCCAGCAGCCCGGACCGGGGCGGCTACACCTTC.

This clonotype has a handful of counts. The chain employs TRBV5-6 and TRBJ1-5; 9 nucleotides align to TRBD1. The CDR3 extends over 14 amino acids. Germline assignment: CDR1 SGHDT and CDR2 YYEEEE. The V segment lost 0 bases and the J segment 6 bases; nucleotides outside the gene matches: 1. CDR3 protein: CASSLGDRVQPQHF. In DNA form, the CDR3 reads TGTGCCAGCAGCTTGGGGGACAGGGTTCAGCCCCAGCATTTT.

This clonotype was observed many times. The chain joins TRBV28 to TRBJ2-7; D is perhaps TRBD2 (5 bases). V was pared by 2 bases and J by 5 bases, with 10 bases between. This CDR3 is 13 amino acids long. Germline V gene sequence: CDR1 MDHEN, CDR2 SYDVKM. CDR3 sequence reads: CASSLAPGNEQYF. CDR3 nucleotides: TGTGCCAGCAGTTTAGCTCCCGGGAACGAGCAGTACTTC.

V is TRBV4-2 and J is TRBJ1-5; D is possibly TRBD1 (6 bases). V lost 1 base and J lost 11, with 15 bases in between. CDR3 length: 14 residues. Germline V gene lookup returns CDR1 LGHNA and CDR2 YNFKEQ. CDR3 loop: CASSQAGQSSAQHF. CDR3 in DNA: TGTGCCAGCAGCCAAGCCGGACAGTCATCAGCCCAGCATTTT.

There are a few counts of this clonotype. The gene calls are TRBV2 and TRBJ1-5; D gene unclear. CDR1 and CDR2 (germline): SNHLY, FYNNEI. Trimming pared 4 bases from V and 3 bases from J, leaving 7 bases between. The CDR3 totals 13 residues. The CDR3 region is CASSGQDNQPQHF. CDR3 DNA sequence: TGTGCCAGCAGTGGCCAGGACAATCAGCCCCAGCATTTT. Variable domain in full (rest from reference TRBV2 and TRBJ1-5): EPEVTQTPSHQVTQMGQEVILRCVPISNHLYFYWYRQILGQKVEFLVSFYNNEISEKSEIFDDQFSVERPDGSNFTLKIRSTKLEDSAMYFCASSGQDNQPQHFGDGTRLSIL.